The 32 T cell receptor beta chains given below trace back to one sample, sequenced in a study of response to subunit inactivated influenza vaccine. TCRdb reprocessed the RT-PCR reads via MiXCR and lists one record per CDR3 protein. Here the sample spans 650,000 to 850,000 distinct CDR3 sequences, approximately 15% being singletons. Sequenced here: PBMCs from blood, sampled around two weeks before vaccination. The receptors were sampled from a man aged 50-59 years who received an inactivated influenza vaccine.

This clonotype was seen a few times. In DNA, the CDR3 is TGCGCCAGCAGCCAAGAAGTCGCGTGGAGCACAGATACGCAGTATTTT. Encoded protein: CASSQEVAWSTDTQYF. The chain recombines TRBV4-3 with TRBJ2-3; no reliable D call. Between the trimmed V and J ends, which lost 0 bases and 0 bases, there was a span of 10 bases. The germline CDR1 and CDR2 sequences are LGHNA and YSLEER. There are 16 residues in the CDR3.

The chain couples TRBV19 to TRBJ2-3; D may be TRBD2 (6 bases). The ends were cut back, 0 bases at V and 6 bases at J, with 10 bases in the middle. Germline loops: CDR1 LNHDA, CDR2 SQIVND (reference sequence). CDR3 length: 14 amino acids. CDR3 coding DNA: TGTGCCAGTAGTATAGATAGGCTAGCGGATACGCAGTATTTT. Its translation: CASSIDRLADTQYF.

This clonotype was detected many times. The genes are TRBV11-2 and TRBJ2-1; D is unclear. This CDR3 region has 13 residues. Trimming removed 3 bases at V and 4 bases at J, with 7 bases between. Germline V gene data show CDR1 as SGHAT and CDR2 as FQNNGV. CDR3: CASSLVSYNEQFF. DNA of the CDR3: TGTGCCAGCAGCTTGGTGAGTTACAATGAGCAGTTCTTC.

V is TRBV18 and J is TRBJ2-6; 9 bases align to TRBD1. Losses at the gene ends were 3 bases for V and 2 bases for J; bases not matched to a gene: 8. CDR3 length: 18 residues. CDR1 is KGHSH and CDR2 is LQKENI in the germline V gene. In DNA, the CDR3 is TGTGCCAGCTCACCTTATGGACAGGGGATTCCTGGGGCCAACGTCCTGACTTTC. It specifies CASSPYGQGIPGANVLTF.

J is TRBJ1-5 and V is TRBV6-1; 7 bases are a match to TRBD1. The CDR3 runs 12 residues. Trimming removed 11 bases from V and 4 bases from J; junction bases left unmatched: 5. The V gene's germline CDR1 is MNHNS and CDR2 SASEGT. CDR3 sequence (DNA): TGTGCCTGCAAACAGGGGAATCAGCCCCAGCATTTT. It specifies CACKQGNQPQHF.

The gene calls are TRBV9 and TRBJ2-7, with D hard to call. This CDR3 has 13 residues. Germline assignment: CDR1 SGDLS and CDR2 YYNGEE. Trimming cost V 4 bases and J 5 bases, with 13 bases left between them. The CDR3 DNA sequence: TGTGCCAGCAGCCCTAACGCCCCCCACGAGCAGTACTTC. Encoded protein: CASSPNAPHEQYF.

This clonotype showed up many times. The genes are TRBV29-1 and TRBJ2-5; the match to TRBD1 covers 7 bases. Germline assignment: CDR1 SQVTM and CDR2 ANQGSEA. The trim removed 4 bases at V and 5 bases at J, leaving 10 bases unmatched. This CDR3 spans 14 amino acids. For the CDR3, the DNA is TGCAGCGTTGGGGGCAGGGGGACCACGGAGACCCAGTACTTC. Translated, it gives CSVGGRGTTETQYF.

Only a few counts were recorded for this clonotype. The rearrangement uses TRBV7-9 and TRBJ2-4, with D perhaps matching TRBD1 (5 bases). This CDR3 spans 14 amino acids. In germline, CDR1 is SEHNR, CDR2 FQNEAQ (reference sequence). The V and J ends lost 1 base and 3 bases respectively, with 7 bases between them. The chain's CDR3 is CASSLVDSKNIQYF. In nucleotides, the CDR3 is TGTGCCAGCAGCTTAGTCGACAGCAAAAACATTCAGTACTTC.

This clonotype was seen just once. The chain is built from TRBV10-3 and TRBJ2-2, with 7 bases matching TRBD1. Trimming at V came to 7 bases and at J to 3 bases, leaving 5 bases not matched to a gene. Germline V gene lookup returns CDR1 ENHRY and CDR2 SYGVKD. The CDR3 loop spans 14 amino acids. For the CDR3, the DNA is TGTGCCATCAAAGGGGGCGCGGACACCGGGGAGCTGTTTTTT. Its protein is CAIKGGADTGELFF.

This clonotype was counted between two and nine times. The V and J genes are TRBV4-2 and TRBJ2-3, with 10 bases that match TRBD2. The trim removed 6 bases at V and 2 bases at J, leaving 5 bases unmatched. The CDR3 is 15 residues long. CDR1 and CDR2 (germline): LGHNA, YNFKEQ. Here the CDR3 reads CASRGAGGPTDTQYF. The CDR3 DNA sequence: TGTGCCAGCAGAGGAGCGGGAGGGCCCACAGATACGCAGTATTTT.

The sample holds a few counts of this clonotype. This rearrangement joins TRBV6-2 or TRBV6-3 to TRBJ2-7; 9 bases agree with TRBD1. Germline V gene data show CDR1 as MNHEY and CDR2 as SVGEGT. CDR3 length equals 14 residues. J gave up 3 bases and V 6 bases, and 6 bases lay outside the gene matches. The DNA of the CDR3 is TGTGCCAGCAGAACAACGGGACAGGGCTACGAGCAGTACTTC. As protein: CASRTTGQGYEQYF.

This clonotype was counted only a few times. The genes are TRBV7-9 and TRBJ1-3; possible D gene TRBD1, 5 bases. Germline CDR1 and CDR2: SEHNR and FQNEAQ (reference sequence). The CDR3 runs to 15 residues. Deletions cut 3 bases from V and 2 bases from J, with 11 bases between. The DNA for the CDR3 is TGTGCCAGCAGCTTTTCCACAGGCGCTGGAAACACCATATATTTT. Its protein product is CASSFSTGAGNTIYF.

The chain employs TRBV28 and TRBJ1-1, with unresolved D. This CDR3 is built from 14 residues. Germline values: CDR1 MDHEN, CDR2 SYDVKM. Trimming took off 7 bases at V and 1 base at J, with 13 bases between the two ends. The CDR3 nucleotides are TGTGCCAGCACCCCTGACGCATGGAACACTGAAGCTTTCTTT. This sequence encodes CASTPDAWNTEAFF.

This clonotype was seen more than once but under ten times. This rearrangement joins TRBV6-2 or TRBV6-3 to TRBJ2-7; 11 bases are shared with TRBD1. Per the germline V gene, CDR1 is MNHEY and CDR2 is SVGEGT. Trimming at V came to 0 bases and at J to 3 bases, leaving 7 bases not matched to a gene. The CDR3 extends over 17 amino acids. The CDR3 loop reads CASSYSIRTGGIYEQYF. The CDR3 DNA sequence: TGTGCCAGCAGTTACTCGATCCGGACAGGGGGCATCTACGAGCAGTACTTC.

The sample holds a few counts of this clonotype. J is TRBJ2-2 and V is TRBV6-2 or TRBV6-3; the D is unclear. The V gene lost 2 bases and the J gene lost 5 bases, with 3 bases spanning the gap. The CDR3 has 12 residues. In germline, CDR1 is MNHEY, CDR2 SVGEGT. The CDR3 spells CASSYPTGELFF. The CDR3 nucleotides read TGTGCCAGCAGTTACCCGACCGGGGAGCTGTTTTTT.

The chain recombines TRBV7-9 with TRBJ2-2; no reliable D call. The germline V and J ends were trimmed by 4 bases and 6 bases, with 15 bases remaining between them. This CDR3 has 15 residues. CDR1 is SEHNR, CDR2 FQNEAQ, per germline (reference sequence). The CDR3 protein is CASSSRAREAGELFF. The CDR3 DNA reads TGTGCCAGCAGCTCCCGGGCCCGAGAGGCCGGGGAGCTGTTTTTT. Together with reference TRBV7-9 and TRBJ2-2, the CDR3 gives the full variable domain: DTGVSQNPRHKITKRGQNVTFRCDPISEHNRLYWYRQTLGQGPEFLTYFQNEAQLEKSRLLSDRFSAERPKGSFSTLEIQRTEQGDSAMYLCASSSRAREAGELFFGEGSRLTVL.

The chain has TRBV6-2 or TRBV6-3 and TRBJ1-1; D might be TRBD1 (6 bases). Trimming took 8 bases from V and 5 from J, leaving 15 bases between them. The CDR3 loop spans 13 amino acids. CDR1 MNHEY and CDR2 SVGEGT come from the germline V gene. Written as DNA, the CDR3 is TGTGCCAGCCTCCGACGGGACACAACTGAAGCTTTCTTT. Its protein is CASLRRDTTEAFF.

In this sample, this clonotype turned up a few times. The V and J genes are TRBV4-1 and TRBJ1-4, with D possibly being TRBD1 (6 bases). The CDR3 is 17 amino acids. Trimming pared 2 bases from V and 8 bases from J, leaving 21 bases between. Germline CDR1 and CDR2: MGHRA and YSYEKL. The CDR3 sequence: CASSQIPRWGQEEKLFF. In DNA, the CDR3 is TGCGCCAGCAGCCAAATACCGAGATGGGGGCAAGAAGAAAAACTGTTTTTT.

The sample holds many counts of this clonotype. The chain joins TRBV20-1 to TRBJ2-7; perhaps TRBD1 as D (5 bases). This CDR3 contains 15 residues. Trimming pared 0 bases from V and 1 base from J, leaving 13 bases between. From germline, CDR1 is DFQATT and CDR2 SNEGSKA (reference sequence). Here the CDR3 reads CSAREGAVPSYEQYF. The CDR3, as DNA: TGCAGTGCTAGAGAAGGGGCAGTTCCTTCCTACGAGCAGTACTTC.

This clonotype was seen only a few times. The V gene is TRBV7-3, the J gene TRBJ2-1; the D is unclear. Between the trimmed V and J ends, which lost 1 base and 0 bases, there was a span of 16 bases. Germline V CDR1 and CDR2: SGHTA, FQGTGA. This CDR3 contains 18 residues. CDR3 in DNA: TGTGCCAGCAGCTTAAGGGCTATCACGCCGGGCTCCTACAATGAGCAGTTCTTC. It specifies CASSLRAITPGSYNEQFF.

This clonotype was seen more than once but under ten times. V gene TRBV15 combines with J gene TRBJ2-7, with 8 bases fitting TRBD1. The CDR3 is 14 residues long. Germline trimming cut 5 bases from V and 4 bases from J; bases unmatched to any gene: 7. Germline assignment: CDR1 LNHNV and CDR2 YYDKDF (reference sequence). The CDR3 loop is CATSEGTGFYEQYF. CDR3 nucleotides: TGTGCCACCAGCGAGGGGACAGGCTTTTACGAGCAGTACTTC.

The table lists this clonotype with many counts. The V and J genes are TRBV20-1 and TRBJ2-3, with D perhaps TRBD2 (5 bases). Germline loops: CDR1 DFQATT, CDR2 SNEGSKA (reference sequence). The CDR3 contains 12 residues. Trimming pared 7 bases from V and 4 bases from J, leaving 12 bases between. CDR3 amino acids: CSVEERSDTQYF. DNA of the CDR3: TGCAGTGTCGAAGAGCGGTCAGATACGCAGTATTTT.

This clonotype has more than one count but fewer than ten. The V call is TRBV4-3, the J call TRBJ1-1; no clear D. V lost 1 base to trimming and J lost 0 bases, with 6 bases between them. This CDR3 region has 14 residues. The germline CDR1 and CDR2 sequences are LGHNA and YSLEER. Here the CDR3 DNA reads TGCGCCAGCAGCCAAGGGTGGCTGAACACTGAAGCTTTCTTT. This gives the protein CASSQGWLNTEAFF.

Here the CDR3 DNA reads TGTGCCACCAGCGCGGGACAGAACCGAGATACGCAGTATTTT. It encodes CATSAGQNRDTQYF. This rearrangement joins TRBV15 to TRBJ2-3, with D possibly being TRBD1 (7 bases). The CDR3 contains 14 residues. Trimming left V 5 bases short and J 5 bases short, with 14 bases between. The germline CDR1 and CDR2 sequences are LNHNV and YYDKDF (reference sequence).

CDR3 sequence (DNA): TGTGCCAGCAGTGATTGGCTAGCGGGAGCTAGTAATGAGCAGTTCTTC. Protein sequence: CASSDWLAGASNEQFF. This rearrangement joins TRBV2 to TRBJ2-1, with 10 bases lining up with TRBD2. CDR1 SNHLY and CDR2 FYNNEI come from the germline V gene. This CDR3 region has 16 residues. V trimming: 3 bases; J trimming: 7 bases; junction bases outside the gene matches: 9. Supplemented by reference TRBV2 and TRBJ2-1, the full variable domain reads EPEVTQTPSHQVTQMGQEVILRCVPISNHLYFYWYRQILGQKVEFLVSFYNNEISEKSEIFDDQFSVERPDGSNFTLKIRSTKLEDSAMYFCASSDWLAGASNEQFFGPGTRLTVL.

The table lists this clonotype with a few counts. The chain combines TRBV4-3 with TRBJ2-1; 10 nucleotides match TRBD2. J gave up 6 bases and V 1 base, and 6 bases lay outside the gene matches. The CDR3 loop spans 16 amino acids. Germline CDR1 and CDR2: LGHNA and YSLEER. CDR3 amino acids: CASSQGVLAGGNEQFF. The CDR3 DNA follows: TGCGCCAGCAGCCAAGGGGTCTTAGCGGGGGGCAATGAGCAGTTCTTC.

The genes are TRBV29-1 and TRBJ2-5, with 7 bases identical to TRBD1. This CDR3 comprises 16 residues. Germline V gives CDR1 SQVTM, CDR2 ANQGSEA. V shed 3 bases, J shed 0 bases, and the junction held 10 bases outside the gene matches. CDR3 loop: CSVDGVQGTYQETQYF. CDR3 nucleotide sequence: TGCAGCGTTGATGGAGTACAGGGGACGTACCAAGAGACCCAGTACTTC.

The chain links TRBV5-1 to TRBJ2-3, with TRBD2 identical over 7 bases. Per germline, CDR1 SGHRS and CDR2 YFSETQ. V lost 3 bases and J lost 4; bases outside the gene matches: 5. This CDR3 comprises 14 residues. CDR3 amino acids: CASSSGGTADTQYF. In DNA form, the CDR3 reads TGCGCCAGCAGCTCCGGGGGGACTGCAGATACGCAGTATTTT.

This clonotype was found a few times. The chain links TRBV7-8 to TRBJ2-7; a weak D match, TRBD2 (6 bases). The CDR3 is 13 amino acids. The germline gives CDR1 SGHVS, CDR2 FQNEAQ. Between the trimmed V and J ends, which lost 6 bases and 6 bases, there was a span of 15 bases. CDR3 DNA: TGTGCCAGCAGTTGGGACTGGGTCTCCGAGCAGTACTTC. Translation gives CASSWDWVSEQYF. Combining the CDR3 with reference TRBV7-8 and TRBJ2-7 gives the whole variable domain GAGVSQSPRYKVAKRGQDVALRCDPISGHVSLFWYQQALGQGPEFLTYFQNEAQLDKSGLPSDRFFAERPEGSVSTLKIQRTQQEDSAVYLCASSWDWVSEQYFGPGTRLTVT.

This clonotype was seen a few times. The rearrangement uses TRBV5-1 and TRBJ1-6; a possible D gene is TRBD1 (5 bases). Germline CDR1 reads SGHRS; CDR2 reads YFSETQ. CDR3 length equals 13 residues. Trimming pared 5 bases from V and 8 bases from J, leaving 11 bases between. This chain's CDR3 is CASREGSDSPLHF. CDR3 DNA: TGCGCCAGCAGGGAGGGGAGTGATTCACCCCTCCACTTT. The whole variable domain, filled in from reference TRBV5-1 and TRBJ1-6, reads KAGVTQTPRYLIKTRGQQVTLSCSPISGHRSVSWYQQTPGQGLQFLFEYFSETQRNKGNFPGRFSGRQFSNSRSEMNVSTLELGDSALYLCASREGSDSPLHFGNGTRLTVT.

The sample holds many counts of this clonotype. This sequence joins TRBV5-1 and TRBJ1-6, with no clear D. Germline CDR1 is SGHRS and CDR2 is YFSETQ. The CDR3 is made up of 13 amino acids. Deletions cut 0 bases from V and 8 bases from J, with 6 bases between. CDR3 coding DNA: TGCGCCAGCAGCTTGGCGGGCTATTCACCCCTCCACTTT. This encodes CASSLAGYSPLHF.

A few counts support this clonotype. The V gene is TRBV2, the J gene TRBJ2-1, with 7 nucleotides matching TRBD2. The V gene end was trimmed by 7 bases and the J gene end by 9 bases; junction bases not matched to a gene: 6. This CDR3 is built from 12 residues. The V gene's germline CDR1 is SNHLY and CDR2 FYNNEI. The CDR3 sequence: CASKSGISEQFF. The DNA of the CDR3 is TGTGCCAGCAAGAGCGGGATAAGTGAGCAGTTCTTC.